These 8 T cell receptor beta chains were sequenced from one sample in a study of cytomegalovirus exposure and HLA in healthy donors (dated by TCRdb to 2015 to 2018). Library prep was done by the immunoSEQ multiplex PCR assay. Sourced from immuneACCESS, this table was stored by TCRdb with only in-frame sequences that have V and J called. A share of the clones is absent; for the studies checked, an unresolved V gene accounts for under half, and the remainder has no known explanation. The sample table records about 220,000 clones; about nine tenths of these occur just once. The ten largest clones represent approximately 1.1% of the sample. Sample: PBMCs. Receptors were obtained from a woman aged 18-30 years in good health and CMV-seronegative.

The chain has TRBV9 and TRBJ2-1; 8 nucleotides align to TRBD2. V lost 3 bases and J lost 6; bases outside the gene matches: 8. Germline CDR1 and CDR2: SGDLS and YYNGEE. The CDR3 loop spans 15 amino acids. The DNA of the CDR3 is TGTGCCAGCAGCGCGCCGGGAGGGCCGGGCAATGAGCAGTTCTTC. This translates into CASSAPGGPGNEQFF.

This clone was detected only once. CDR3 nucleotides: TGTGCCAGCAGCCCTGGATGGGTCGCGGAACTGGCCACAGATACGCAGTATTTT. Amino acid sequence: CASSPGWVAELATDTQYF. The J gene is TRBJ2-3, the V gene TRBV5-4; D remains ambiguous. This CDR3 has 18 amino acids. The germline V and J ends were trimmed by 4 bases and 2 bases, with 23 bases remaining between them. Germline V gene sequence: CDR1 SGHNT, CDR2 YYREEE (reference sequence).

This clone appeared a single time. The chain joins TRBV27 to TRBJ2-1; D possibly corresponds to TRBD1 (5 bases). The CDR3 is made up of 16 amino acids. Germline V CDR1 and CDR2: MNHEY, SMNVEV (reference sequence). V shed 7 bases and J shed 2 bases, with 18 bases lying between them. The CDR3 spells CASTPKGNSPYNEQFF. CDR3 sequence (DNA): TGTGCCAGCACCCCTAAGGGGAACTCACCCTACAATGAGCAGTTCTTC.

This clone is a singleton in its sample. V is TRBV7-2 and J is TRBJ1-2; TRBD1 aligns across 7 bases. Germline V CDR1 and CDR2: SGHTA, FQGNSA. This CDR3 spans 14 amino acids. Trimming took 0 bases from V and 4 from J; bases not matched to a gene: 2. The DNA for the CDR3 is TGTGCCAGCAGCTTAGCGACAGGGCGCTATGGCTACACCTTC. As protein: CASSLATGRYGYTF.

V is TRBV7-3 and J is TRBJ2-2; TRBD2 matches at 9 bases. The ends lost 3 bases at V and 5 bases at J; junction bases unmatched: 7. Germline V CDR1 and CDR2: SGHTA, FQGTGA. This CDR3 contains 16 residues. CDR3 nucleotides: TGTGCCAGCAGCTTGACGGCGGGAGGGCCGACCGGGGAGCTGTTTTTT. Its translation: CASSLTAGGPTGELFF.

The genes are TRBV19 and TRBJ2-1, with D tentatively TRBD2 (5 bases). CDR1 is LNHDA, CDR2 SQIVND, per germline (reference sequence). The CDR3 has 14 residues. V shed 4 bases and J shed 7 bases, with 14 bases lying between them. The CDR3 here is CASSRLPWENEQFF. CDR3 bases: TGTGCCAGTAGTAGACTACCCTGGGAGAATGAGCAGTTCTTC.

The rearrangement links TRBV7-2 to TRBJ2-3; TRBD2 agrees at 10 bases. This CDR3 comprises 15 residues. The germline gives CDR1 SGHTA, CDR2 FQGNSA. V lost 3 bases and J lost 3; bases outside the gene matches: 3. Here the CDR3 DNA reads TGTGCCAGCAGCTTGCTAGCGGGAGAGACAGATACGCAGTATTTT. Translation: CASSLLAGETDTQYF.

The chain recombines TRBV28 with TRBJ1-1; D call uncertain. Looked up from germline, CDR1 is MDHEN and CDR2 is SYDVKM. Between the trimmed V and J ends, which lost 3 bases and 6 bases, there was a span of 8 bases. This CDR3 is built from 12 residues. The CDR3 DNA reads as TGTGCCAGCAGTTTCAGGTTTTCTGAAGCTTTCTTT. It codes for CASSFRFSEAFF.